This entry lists 4 T cell receptor beta chains sequenced from one sample in a study of blood T cell repertoires in COVID-19. Clones were sequenced by immunoSEQ multiplex PCR, and TCRdb holds only the in-frame ones, with some missing. Among 250,000 to 350,000 clones listed, about nine tenths were seen once. The sequenced sample consisted of peripheral blood. These receptors were collected from a young woman with COVID-19, enrolled during active disease.

This rearrangement joins TRBV5-1 to TRBJ1-1; possibly TRBD1 for D (5 bases). The CDR3 consists of 14 residues. V lost 2 bases, J lost 0 bases, and 8 bases lay in between. Germline CDR1 is SGHRS and CDR2 is YFSETQ. The chain's CDR3 is CASSLGALNTEAFF. CDR3 coding DNA: TGCGCCAGCAGCTTAGGGGCCTTGAACACTGAAGCTTTCTTT.

This clone appeared once. J is TRBJ2-1 and V is TRBV11-1; 8 nucleotides match TRBD1. V lost 4 bases and J lost 4; bases outside the gene matches: 6. This CDR3 is built from 15 residues. CDR1 is SGHAT and CDR2 is FQDESV in the germline V gene (reference sequence). The CDR3 coding sequence is TGTGCCAGCAGCTCTGCGGGACAGGTATACAATGAGCAGTTCTTC. It translates to CASSSAGQVYNEQFF.

The chain is built from TRBV10-3 and TRBJ1-5; the match to TRBD1 covers 7 bases. The ends lost 7 bases at V and 2 bases at J; junction bases unmatched: 8. The CDR3 consists of 15 residues. CDR1 ENHRY and CDR2 SYGVKD come from the germline V gene. CDR3 bases: TGTGCCATCAAGAATGAGGGGGCTGGCAATCAGCCCCAGCATTTT. This translates into CAIKNEGAGNQPQHF.

This clone is a singleton in its sample. The chain is built from TRBV5-1 and TRBJ2-4; D uncertain. Germline CDR1 is SGHRS and CDR2 is YFSETQ. The CDR3 length is 11 residues. Deletions cut 2 bases from V and 7 bases from J, with 4 bases between. DNA for the CDR3: TGCGCCAGCAGCTTTGCGAACATTCAGTACTTC. This encodes CASSFANIQYF.